These 5 T cell receptor beta chains came from one sample sequenced in a study of T cells in Graves' hyperthyroidism and ophthalmopathy. The source material, RNA transcripts, was used to amplify TCR beta CDR3 regions. RT-PCR in the first round (using the HTBI primer set) targeted the TCR CDR3. From the multiplex PCR reads, TCRdb called clonotypes with MiXCR, one entry per CDR3 protein. In the table there are approximately 700,000 distinct CDR3 sequences, about 15% of which are singletons. The sequencing input was blood. The receptors shown here come from a man aged 18 to 35 with Graves' hyperthyroidism.

This clonotype was picked up many times. The CDR3 nucleotides are TGTGCCAGCAGCGGAACCGGGAGAGGCGAGCAGTACTTC. It translates to CASSGTGRGEQYF. The genes are TRBV9 and TRBJ2-7; D may be TRBD2 (6 bases). CDR3 length equals 13 residues. Trimming removed 3 bases from V and 6 bases from J, with 13 bases in between. The germline V gene has CDR1 SGDLS and CDR2 YYNGEE.

On this clonotype: One end of the junction does not line up with germline, which may come from a read error. The gene calls are TRBV30 and TRBJ2-7, with D uncertain. The germline V gene has CDR1 GTSNPN and CDR2 SVGIG (reference sequence). The CDR3 runs 11 residues. The DNA of the CDR3 is TGCGCCTGGGAACTTGGGTCCGAGCAGTACTTC. Protein sequence: CAWELGSEQYF.

This clonotype was detected a few times. The chain combines TRBV5-1 with TRBJ2-3, with 7 nucleotides matching TRBD2. J gave up 2 bases and V 0 bases, and 3 bases lay outside the gene matches. Germline assignment: CDR1 SGHRS and CDR2 YFSETQ. CDR3 length: 15 residues. CDR3 protein: CASSLETSDTDTQYF. The DNA for the CDR3 is TGCGCCAGCAGCTTGGAAACTAGCGACACAGATACGCAGTATTTT.

The J gene is TRBJ2-4, the V gene TRBV27; 9 nucleotides line up with TRBD1. The CDR3 totals 16 residues. V dropped 5 bases and J dropped 0; count of bases not matched to a gene: 5. The germline V gene has CDR1 MNHEY and CDR2 SMNVEV (reference sequence). The CDR3 is CASSRGTGLAKNIQYF. As DNA, the CDR3 is TGTGCCAGCAGTAGAGGGACAGGGCTAGCCAAAAACATTCAGTACTTC.

The chain combines TRBV7-3 with TRBJ1-1; D gene ambiguous. The germline V gene has CDR1 SGHTA and CDR2 FQGTGA. This CDR3 comprises 14 residues. V was clipped by 1 base and J by 5 bases, with 11 bases between them. In DNA, the CDR3 is TGTGCCAGCAGCTTAATATCCGGAGGGACTGAAGCTTTCTTT. This sequence encodes CASSLISGGTEAFF.